A selection of T cell receptor beta chains follows, all from one sample in a study of T cell responses to AZD1222 COVID-19 vaccine. Repertoires were generated with immunoSEQ multiplex PCR, while TCRdb's copy carries only in-frame clones and drops some. The sample shows more than 85,000 clones, 85% to 90% of them seen only once. The sample was peripheral blood, taken 28 days after the second AZD1222 dose. The receptors were gathered from an adult who received the AZD1222 COVID-19 vaccine. Each CDR3 is given with its conserved first and last residue.

j_gene | v_gene | CDR3aa
TRBJ2-7 | TRBV10-3 | CAISDSGLAGGKYEQYF
TRBJ2-2 | TRBV3-1/TRBV3-2 | CASSFLSGTGELFF
TRBJ1-5 | TRBV28 | CASTLFGQPQHF
TRBJ1-1 | TRBV2 | CASTHPGTNTEAFF
TRBJ2-7 | TRBV9 | CASSATGLSSYEQYF
TRBJ2-5 | TRBV5-1 | CASSLEQGNQETQYF
TRBJ1-5 | TRBV19 | CASMGQGDNQPQHF
TRBJ1-2 | TRBV5-1 | CASSSADRKPGYGYTF
TRBJ2-7 | TRBV28 | CASSAPGGEQYF
TRBJ2-2 | TRBV24-1 | CATSVGGATGELFF
TRBJ1-2 | TRBV6-2/TRBV6-3 | CASSRSSGGDYGYTF
TRBJ2-1 | TRBV7-3 | CASSPSSPTSSYNEQFF
TRBJ1-2 | TRBV19 | CASSGTSEAYGYTF
TRBJ2-7 | TRBV10-1 | CASSESNGYEQYF
TRBJ2-6 | TRBV28 | CASSRWSSSSGANVLTF
TRBJ2-1 | TRBV28 | CASSRIWGQIRPEQFF
TRBJ1-5 | TRBV11-3 | CASSPHLDGARNQPQHF
TRBJ2-4 | TRBV7-2 | CASSARQGRRDIQYF
TRBJ1-5 | TRBV5-6 | CASSSAGDFLSNQPQHF
TRBJ2-5 | TRBV5-4 | CASSLDPQTKETQYF
TRBJ2-7 | TRBV5-1 | CASSSGQGLIEQYF
TRBJ1-1 | TRBV28 | CASSLYEGRSTEAFF
TRBJ1-2 | TRBV29-1 | CSVDRGEGGYTF
TRBJ1-4 | TRBV5-1 | CASSPTVTNEKLFF
TRBJ2-3 | TRBV7-3 | CASSFKGLATDTQYF
TRBJ2-7 | TRBV5-5 | CASSSLAVSGEQYF
TRBJ2-1 | TRBV15 | CATSMRGGPREFLYNEQFF
TRBJ1-1 | TRBV6-7 | CASSPNLDRGPPNTEAFF
TRBJ2-1 | TRBV28 | CASTFDRGAYNEQFF
TRBJ2-7 | TRBV6-2/TRBV6-3 | CASSYGGGVSYEQYF
TRBJ2-3 | TRBV9 | CASSVVGGNTDTQYF
TRBJ2-3 | TRBV7-2 | CASSPRIAATLNTQYF
TRBJ1-3 | TRBV2 | CASSVDRGRGNTIYF
TRBJ1-2 | TRBV29-1 | CSVEDLQGYDGYTF
TRBJ2-5 | TRBV5-4 | CASSPGQGQTQYF
TRBJ2-6 | TRBV6-2/TRBV6-3 | CASSFKQGPHVLTF
TRBJ2-3 | TRBV6-4 | CASSDRARLGGRRTDTQYF
TRBJ2-7 | TRBV27 | CATSGTGGGYEQYF
TRBJ1-3 | TRBV6-1 | CASSERDRGTGNTIYF
TRBJ1-2 | TRBV28 | CASTLIRSFNYGYTF